A selection of T cell receptor beta chains follows, all from one sample in a study of blood T cell repertoires in COVID-19. Sequencing used immunoSEQ multiplex PCR; TCRdb keeps in-frame clones, though not all of them. The top ten hold approximately 4.8% of the sample, which has under 250,000 clones, 84% seen once. Sequencing was performed on peripheral blood. These receptors originate from a man aged 50 to 60 with active or convalescent COVID-19. Both conserved end residues are part of each CDR3. Fields, in order: D gene, J gene, V gene, clone size, CDR3 DNA, CDR3 protein. D genes are given only for firm matches. Part of the rows lack a size; the others show once, few, many or a class for expanded clones.

>TRBD1|TRBJ1-3|TRBV2|.
TGTGCCAGCAGTGATAATCCCCAGGGGGCGCAGATCGGAAACACCATATATTTT
CASSDNPQGAQIGNTIYF
>.|TRBJ1-2|TRBV3-1/TRBV3-2|.
TGTGCCAGCAGCCAAGGCCGGGGTAAGGATGGCTACACCTTC
CASSQGRGKDGYTF
>.|TRBJ2-3|TRBV24-1|.
TGTGCCACCAGTGGGGAGACCACAGATACGCAGTATTTT
CATSGETTDTQYF
>.|TRBJ2-1|TRBV5-4|.
TGTGCCAGCAGCACCCTGGGGCAGGAGAGATACAATGAGCAGTTCTTC
CASSTLGQERYNEQFF
>TRBD1|TRBJ1-1|TRBV19|.
TGTGCCAGTAGTATAGAAACAGGGGGTGACACTGAAGCTTTCTTT
CASSIETGGDTEAFF
>.|TRBJ1-5|TRBV5-3|once
TGTGCCAGAAGCCGGGGACTTGGCAATCAGCCCCAGCATTTT
CARSRGLGNQPQHF
>.|TRBJ2-7|TRBV6-5|.
TGTGCCAGCAGTTACTCGACCCAGGGGTGGTACGAGCAGTACTTC
CASSYSTQGWYEQYF
>.|TRBJ1-5|TRBV24-1|.
TGTGCCACCAGTGATTTGAGACAGGATATTTTTAATTATAGCAATCAGCCCCAGCATTTT
CATSDLRQDIFNYSNQPQHF
>TRBD2|TRBJ2-2|TRBV9|.
TGTGCCAGCAGCGTAGGGGTTAGCGGGAGCACCGGGGAGCTGTTTTTT
CASSVGVSGSTGELFF
>TRBD2|TRBJ2-5|TRBV19|.
TGTGCCAGTAGTACCACCGGGACTAGCAGGGGCGAGACCCAGTACTTC
CASSTTGTSRGETQYF